This T cell receptor (beta chain) emerged from a study of PD-1 blockade in classical Hodgkin lymphoma. Overall study: Patients were infused with nivolumab 3 mg/kg every 2 weeks.

With respect to this clone: Its antigen is as yet unknown.

Regarding time point: cycle 4 day 1 (C4D1), after 5 to 7 weeks of nivolumab. After autologous stem cell transplantation all patients relapsed, and prior brentuximab vedotin exposure differed between cohorts. TCRdb keeps only in-frame clones here, not all; method: immunoSEQ multiplex PCR. The profile covers 20,000 or so clones, with around four fifths appearing a single time and 6.2% taken by the ten largest. From germline, CDR1 is SGHTA and CDR2 FQGNSA. V lost 1 base to trimming and J lost 2 bases, with 18 bases between them. This CDR3 is built from 17 residues. Broader study findings: Patients with a complete response exhibited baseline diversity comparable to newly diagnosed patients.

The starting material was peripheral blood mononuclear cells (PBMCs), obtained before the fourth cycle of nivolumab. The clonotype comes from a human donor with classical Hodgkin lymphoma. The rearrangement uses TRBV7-2 and TRBJ2-7, with TRBD2 as a possible D gene (5 bases). The CDR3 DNA follows: TGTGCCAGCAGCTTAGGATTGCCTAGCCGAACTACCTACGAGCAGTACTTC. Its protein product is CASSLGLPSRTTYEQYF.